This paragraph reports one T cell receptor (beta chain). This receptor's antigen is unknown. No base quality information exists; no much larger clone differs at one position. The sample originates from a study of blood T cell repertoires in COVID-19 (dated by TCRdb to 2018 to 2020). Broadly, across the study: Samples from collaborators originated in the United States, Italy and Spain and spanned both the acute and convalescent phases of COVID-19. Samples were obtained from the ongoing ImmuneRACE study (first 160 participants) and from approximately 1,200 subjects provided by 6 global collaborators. Where available, HLA class I and class II types were obtained from metadata supplied by the sample provider rather than from assay-based typing. Nearly every sample came with metadata listing a de-identified subject ID, COVID-19 status, age in years and sex. Subjects who had been exposed to COVID-19, were actively infected with it, or had recovered from it provided the deeply sampled blood TCRbeta repertoires that made up the dataset. The repertoires were made available in a free public database intended to serve as a resource for research on the immune response to SARS-CoV-2. The material from the prospective study consisted of cDNA or gDNA derived from T cells, B-cell-depleted T cells, or PBMCs.

Paper-wide results and their limitations: How much clinical and demographic metadata was included differed by source and by participant, and the metadata was provided uncurated.

TCRbeta CDR3 regions were amplified from genomic DNA by means of the immunoSEQ Assay, a bias-controlled multiplex PCR. On the authors' methods: The number of nucleated cells in each sample was estimated from the amplification of reference gene primers within the assay. To quantify the absolute abundance of each unique TCRbeta CDR3 rearrangement, sequence reads were collapsed and filtered. For each sample, productive Simpson clonality was calculated as the square root of Simpson's diversity index across productive rearrangements. TCRdb took this table from immuneACCESS and kept in-frame rearrangements with V and J called. Such tables lack part of the clones; where checked against another copy, unresolved V genes explain under half of the gap, and the rest is unexplained. V, J and clone size are taken as reported in that table, and D and trimming were inferred from the DNA itself. The sample table holds roughly 260,000 clones, of which 82% were seen once. The ten largest clones take up 4.5% to 6% of the sample.

Via the germline V gene, CDR1 is SGHVS and CDR2 FQNEAQ. Germline trimming amounts to 5 bases on V and 1 base on J, with 7 as the count of junction bases outside the gene matches. Its CDR3 holds 15 amino acids, cysteine through phenylalanine. The sequence is cut down to CDR3 DNA, 45 bases in frame from base 1. Collaborating institutions collected whole blood in K2EDTA tubes following their own protocols. Collaborator samples were shipped for TCRbeta analysis as frozen whole blood, isolated PBMCs, or DNA extracted from either sample type. The receptor was isolated from an elderly woman with active or convalescent COVID-19. Specimen: peripheral blood. The chain employs TRBV7-8 and TRBJ1-2; the central 7 bases match TRBD1. The sequence in DNA is TGTGCCAGCAGCCCCTTTACAGGGGTTAACTATGGCTACACCTTC. Translated, it gives CASSPFTGVNYGYTF.